This T cell receptor beta chain came from a study of blood T cells in healthy people across ages. This CDR3 contains 16 residues. V gave up 6 bases and J gave up 3 bases; unmatched junction bases: 7. The germline V gene has CDR1 MNHEY and CDR2 SMNVEV (reference sequence). Then a second PCR, running roughly 7 to 11 cycles, was carried out with a sample-barcoded 5' primer and a J-beta primer mix. Sequencing of every sample gave 2.5 million or more CDR3-containing paired-end reads. TCRdb re-derived calls from the 5' RACE reads in MiXCR, one entry per CDR3 protein. The repertoire consists of about 970,000 distinct CDR3 sequences, with 45% to 60% occurring once and the leading ten covering 20% to 25%.

The chain joins TRBV27 to TRBJ2-2; 10 bases align to TRBD2. The origin of this receptor is a woman aged 55-70 years in good health. The material sequenced was blood. For the CDR3, the DNA is TGTGCCAGCAGCAACGGACTAGCGGCATACACCGGGGAGCTGTTTTTT. It yields the protein CASSNGLAAYTGELFF.